The 20 T cell receptor beta chains reported below all come from one sample, sequenced in a study of T cell responses to AZD1222 COVID-19 vaccine. Clones were read by immunoSEQ multiplex PCR, and TCRdb kept only the in-frame ones, dropping some. The sample holds fewer than 90,000 clones, 80% to 95% seen once. The source was peripheral blood, collected 28 days after the second AZD1222 dose. The source of these receptors is an adult who received the AZD1222 COVID-19 vaccine.

The chain links TRBV15 to TRBJ1-4; no clear D. The CDR3 has 15 residues. The germline gives CDR1 LNHNV, CDR2 YYDKDF (reference sequence). V lost 1 base and J lost 0, with 6 bases in between. CDR3: CATSRGGATNEKLFF. CDR3 bases: TGTGCCACCAGCAGAGGTGGGGCAACTAATGAAAAACTGTTTTTT.

The chain is built from TRBV6-5 and TRBJ2-2; 11 bases map to TRBD2. The V and J ends lost 7 bases and 7 bases, in that order; junction bases with no gene match: 8. The germline CDR1 and CDR2 sequences are MNHEY and SVGAGI. This CDR3 spans 15 amino acids. This CDR3 reads CASTLSGRANGELFF. The CDR3 bases are TGTGCCAGCACCCTTAGCGGGAGGGCCAACGGGGAGCTGTTTTTT.

V and J are TRBV29-1 and TRBJ1-2; TRBD1 might be the D (6 bases). V gave up 3 bases and J gave up 7 bases, with 9 bases separating them. CDR1 is SQVTM and CDR2 is ANQGSEA in the germline V gene. This CDR3 is 11 amino acids long. The CDR3 coding sequence is TGCAGCGTTGAGGACAGTGGTGGCTACACCTTC. Translation gives CSVEDSGGYTF.

The chain is built from TRBV12-3 or TRBV12-4 and TRBJ1-1; the D is unclear. CDR3 length: 13 residues. V lost 3 bases and J 1 base, leaving 6 bases between the germline ends. CDR3 protein: CASSFGRNTEAFF. Here the CDR3 DNA reads TGTGCCAGCAGTTTTGGAAGGAACACTGAAGCTTTCTTT.

The chain employs TRBV5-1 and TRBJ2-7; 10 bases match TRBD2. The CDR3 consists of 15 residues. V shed 0 bases and J 5 bases; nucleotides not matched to a gene: 5. Germline V gene data show CDR1 as SGHRS and CDR2 as YFSETQ. The CDR3 sequence is CASSLGLAGENEQYF. The CDR3 nucleotides are TGCGCCAGCAGCTTGGGTCTAGCGGGGGAGAACGAGCAGTACTTC.

This sequence joins TRBV9 and TRBJ1-1; 7 bases map to TRBD1. This CDR3 has 14 residues. Losses at the gene ends were 4 bases for V and 1 base for J; bases not matched to a gene: 4. Germline loops: CDR1 SGDLS, CDR2 YYNGEE. CDR3 nucleotide sequence: TGTGCCAGCAGCCCAGGGACAGCGAACACTGAAGCTTTCTTT. Amino acid sequence: CASSPGTANTEAFF.

V gene TRBV7-2 combines with J gene TRBJ2-7; the D gene is possibly TRBD2 (6 bases). The V gene's germline CDR1 is SGHTA and CDR2 FQGNSA. Between the trimmed V and J ends, which lost 2 bases and 3 bases, there was a span of 11 bases. CDR3 length: 14 amino acids. CDR3 DNA: TGTGCCAGCAGCTTATCGCGGGACCTCTACGAGCAGTACTTC. It codes for CASSLSRDLYEQYF.

The J gene is TRBJ2-3, the V gene TRBV11-2; no definite D call. Trimming removed 5 bases from V and 2 bases from J, with 5 bases in between. CDR1 and CDR2 from the germline V gene are SGHAT and FQNNGV. CDR3 length equals 12 residues. This CDR3 is CASSTLTDTQYF. The CDR3 DNA sequence: TGTGCCAGCAGCACTCTCACAGATACGCAGTATTTT. Drawing the rest from reference TRBV11-2 and TRBJ2-3, the complete variable domain is EAGVAQSPRYKIIEKRQSVAFWCNPISGHATLYWYQQILGQGPKLLIQFQNNGVVDDSQLPKDRFSAERLKGVDSTLKIQPAKLEDSAVYLCASSTLTDTQYFGPGTRLTVL.

This clone was seen just once. V usage is TRBV6-5 and J usage is TRBJ1-5; D is unclear. The V end was cut by 7 bases, the J end by 2 bases, with 12 bases between. Germline CDR1 and CDR2: MNHEY and SVGAGI. The CDR3 contains 14 residues. The CDR3 DNA reads TGTGCCAGCATCCAGGCTATGGGCAATCAGCCCCAGCATTTT. Encoded protein: CASIQAMGNQPQHF.

The chain couples TRBV4-1 to TRBJ1-5; TRBD1 aligns across 7 bases. Losses at the gene ends were 1 base for V and 4 bases for J; bases not matched to a gene: 7. This CDR3 comprises 16 residues. The germline gives CDR1 MGHRA, CDR2 YSYEKL. CDR3 protein: CASSQGTRGWNQPQHF. CDR3 nucleotides: TGCGCCAGCAGCCAAGGAACCAGGGGGTGGAATCAGCCCCAGCATTTT.

The rearrangement joins TRBV10-3 to TRBJ1-1; 9 positions agree with TRBD1. Germline trimming cut 6 bases from V and 0 bases from J; bases unmatched to any gene: 8. The CDR3 is 16 amino acids. Germline CDR1 and CDR2: ENHRY and SYGVKD. The CDR3 reads CAIRPGQGTLNTEAFF. CDR3 sequence (DNA): TGTGCCATCAGGCCCGGACAGGGGACTTTGAACACTGAAGCTTTCTTT.

V gene TRBV18 combines with J gene TRBJ1-1; D is undetermined. V lost 3 bases and J 2 bases, leaving 10 bases between the germline ends. CDR3 length equals 14 residues. Germline CDR1 KGHSH, CDR2 LQKENI. The CDR3 region has the DNA TGTGCCAGCTCACCGCTACAACTTAACACTGAAGCTTTCTTT. Translation gives CASSPLQLNTEAFF.

The rearrangement links TRBV7-3 to TRBJ2-2, with no clear D. Trimming removed 2 bases from V and 6 bases from J, with 7 bases in between. CDR3 size: 13 residues. Germline values: CDR1 SGHTA, CDR2 FQGTGA. Here the CDR3 reads CASSLYSAGELFF. The CDR3 bases are TGTGCCAGCAGCTTATACAGCGCCGGGGAGCTGTTTTTT.

The rearrangement uses TRBV6-2 or TRBV6-3 and TRBJ2-1, with 8 bases lining up with TRBD2. The germline CDR1 and CDR2 sequences are MNHEY and SVGEGT. CDR3 length equals 16 residues. V shed 0 bases and J 8 bases; nucleotides not matched to a gene: 9. The CDR3 here is CASSYSRSGSLHEQFF. The CDR3 bases are TGTGCCAGCAGTTACTCGAGAAGCGGGAGTTTGCATGAGCAGTTCTTC.

The rearrangement joins TRBV23-1 to TRBJ2-7; no firm D call. TRBV23-1 is an ORF, with its function uncertain. V was pared by 2 bases and J by 6 bases, with 35 bases between. The CDR3 covers 21 residues. Written as DNA, the CDR3 is TGCGCCAGCAGTCAACGCTCTTTCCAAGTGGTGGGCAGCGTCCCTGAGGCCGAGCAGTACTTC. Translated: CASSQRSFQVVGSVPEAEQYF.

The rearrangement uses TRBV7-6 and TRBJ2-7, with D perhaps TRBD1 (5 bases). The germline V gene encodes CDR1 SGHVS and CDR2 FNYEAQ. V was shortened by 0 bases and J by 0 bases, with 9 bases between the two germline ends. The length of the CDR3 is 15 residues. The CDR3 DNA is TGTGCCAGCAGCTTAGCGGGGCAGATCTCCTACGAGCAGTACTTC. It specifies CASSLAGQISYEQYF.

J is TRBJ2-1 and V is TRBV11-1, with 7 nucleotides matching TRBD2. The V gene end was trimmed by 7 bases and the J gene end by 4 bases; junction bases not matched to a gene: 4. This CDR3 comprises 13 residues. Germline CDR1 SGHAT, CDR2 FQDESV (reference sequence). CDR3 sequence (DNA): TGTGCCAGCACGTTGGGACTATACAATGAGCAGTTCTTC. Residues: CASTLGLYNEQFF.

V usage is TRBV6-5 and J usage is TRBJ2-2; no firm D call. CDR1 is MNHEY and CDR2 is SVGAGI in the germline V gene. This CDR3 has 14 residues. V was trimmed by 7 bases and J by 0 bases, leaving 9 bases between them. DNA of the CDR3: TGTGCCAGCAAATCGGGTTCGAACACCGGGGAGCTGTTTTTT. Protein product: CASKSGSNTGELFF.

V is TRBV7-3 and J is TRBJ2-1; TRBD2 aligns across 9 bases. Germline lookup yields CDR1 SGHTA and CDR2 FQGTGA. The CDR3 consists of 17 residues. The ends lost 1 base at V and 8 bases at J; junction bases unmatched: 12. CDR3 protein: CASSLKLGSGRLDEQFF. CDR3 sequence (DNA): TGTGCCAGCAGCTTAAAACTGGGTAGCGGGAGACTGGATGAGCAGTTCTTC.

The rearrangement joins TRBV5-1 to TRBJ2-5, with TRBD1 matching over 7 bases. V lost 2 bases and J lost 3; bases outside the gene matches: 1. Germline CDR1 is SGHRS and CDR2 is YFSETQ. CDR3 length: 13 residues. CDR3 protein: CASSFDREETQYF. The CDR3 DNA reads as TGCGCCAGCAGCTTTGACAGGGAAGAGACCCAGTACTTC.